These 13 T cell receptor beta chains were all obtained from the same sample, sequenced in a study of metastatic and nonmetastatic thyroid tumors. No treatment of any kind had been given to any patient before thyroid surgery. Using MiXCR, TCRdb reanalyzed the PCR reads. The repertoire has 20,000 to 30,000 clones, less than 25% of them found once; the top ten carry approximately 7.5%. Sequencing was done on a sample of blood. These receptors originate from a female donor with papillary thyroid cancer or a benign thyroid nodule (not recorded which). Some clones in this sample may be carry-over from other donors' samples.

This clone was found many times. Other DNA sequences within the sample encode an identical CDR3. The V call is TRBV5-8, the J call TRBJ2-7; no clear D. V lost 2 bases and J 4 bases, leaving 16 bases between the germline ends. CDR1 SGHTS and CDR2 YDEGEE come from the germline V gene. The CDR3 sequence is 15 residues long. The CDR3 protein is CASSFHRPGRYEQYF. DNA of the CDR3: TGTGCCAGCAGCTTCCATCGACCCGGTCGTTACGAGCAGTACTTC.

This clone was detected many times. The chain combines TRBV12-5 with TRBJ2-1, with 9 bases aligning to TRBD2. The germline gives CDR1 LGHNT, CDR2 FRNRAP. CDR3 length: 22 residues. V lost 0 bases, J lost 0 bases, and 18 bases stayed unmatched. CDR3 in DNA: TGTGCTAGTGGTTTGGTACGGGGACTAGCAGTTATAACGACAAGCTCCTACAATGAGCAGTTCTTC. Protein: CASGLVRGLAVITTSSYNEQFF. The full variable domain, with the rest looked up from reference TRBV12-5 and TRBJ2-1, is DARVTQTPRHKVTEMGQEVTMRCQPILGHNTVFWYRQTMMQGLELLAYFRNRAPLDDSGMPKDRFSAEMPDATLATLKIQPSEPRDSAVYFCASGLVRGLAVITTSSYNEQFFGPGTRLTVL.

This clone qualifies as medium-sized. The gene calls are TRBV19 and TRBJ1-2; 7 bases fit TRBD1. V was pared by 3 bases and J by 7 bases, with 2 bases of the junction left unmatched. Germline lookup yields CDR1 LNHDA and CDR2 SQIVND (reference sequence). The CDR3 spans 12 residues. The chain's CDR3 is CASSIHRGGYTF. The CDR3 nucleotides read TGTGCCAGTAGTATCCACAGGGGTGGCTACACCTTC.

This clone was counted at least ten times. The chain employs TRBV3-1 and TRBJ2-5; D ambiguous. Per the germline V gene, CDR1 is LGHDT and CDR2 is YNNKEL (reference sequence). This CDR3 has 12 residues. The germline V and J ends were trimmed by 4 bases and 5 bases, with 8 bases remaining between them. The CDR3: CASSRDKETQYF. In DNA form, the CDR3 reads TGTGCCAGCAGCCGAGACAAGGAGACCCAGTACTTC.

This clone was observed many times. V usage is TRBV20-1 and J usage is TRBJ1-6, with D perhaps TRBD1 (5 bases). Trimming took 5 bases from V and 9 from J, leaving 14 bases between them. The CDR3 length is 13 residues. Germline CDR1 reads DFQATT; CDR2 reads SNEGSKA (reference sequence). CDR3 region: CSAWTPGPSPLHF. The CDR3 bases are TGCAGTGCTTGGACCCCGGGACCTTCACCCCTCCACTTT.

This clone has a count of ten or more. The chain is built from TRBV6-5 and TRBJ1-3; a weak D match, TRBD1 (5 bases). V was trimmed by 2 bases and J by 4 bases, leaving 12 bases between them. CDR1 MNHEY and CDR2 SVGAGI come from the germline V gene. The CDR3 loop spans 15 amino acids. CDR3 sequence (DNA): TGTGCCAGCAGTTACGGTGGGGCGCAGGGAAACACCATATATTTT. The encoded protein is CASSYGGAQGNTIYF.

This clone was counted ten times or more. The sample contains more than one DNA sequence encoding this CDR3. This chain uses TRBV2 with TRBJ1-1; a weak D match, TRBD1 (5 bases). Trimming took off 8 bases at V and 3 bases at J, with 13 bases between the two ends. Germline CDR1 reads SNHLY; CDR2 reads FYNNEI. The CDR3 is 13 residues long. CDR3 residues: CASGRQRDTEAFF. CDR3 nucleotide sequence: TGTGCCAGCGGGAGACAGCGCGACACTGAAGCTTTCTTT.

This clone was seen many times. The chain combines TRBV2 with TRBJ2-3; D possibly corresponds to TRBD2 (6 bases). V dropped 8 bases and J dropped 0 bases, with 12 bases sitting between them. This CDR3 has 14 amino acids. Germline CDR1 and CDR2: SNHLY and FYNNEI. The CDR3 protein is CASWDFPSTDTQYF. In DNA form, the CDR3 reads TGTGCCAGCTGGGACTTTCCTAGCACAGATACGCAGTATTTT.

The chain employs TRBV7-2 and TRBJ2-7; the D gene is possibly TRBD1 (6 bases). CDR1 SGHTA and CDR2 FQGNSA come from the germline V gene. Trimming took 4 bases from V and 5 from J, leaving 9 bases between them. The CDR3 totals 12 residues. The CDR3 reads CASSSYRDEQYF. DNA of the CDR3: TGTGCCAGCAGCTCTTACAGGGACGAGCAGTACTTC.

About this clone itself: One junction end does not reproduce the germline sequence, and a read error may be involved. This chain uses TRBV6-4 with TRBJ2-3; 7 bases fit TRBD2. The CDR3 extends over 16 amino acids. Germline CDR1 and CDR2: MRHNA and SNTAGT. The CDR3 region has the DNA TGTGCCAACAGTGACTTCTCGGGGGGAGGCACAGATACGCAGTATTTT. Its translation is CANSDFSGGGTDTQYF.

The chain recombines TRBV28 with TRBJ1-5; tentatively, D is TRBD1 (6 bases). Germline CDR1 and CDR2: MDHEN and SYDVKM. CDR3 size: 12 residues. V lost 8 bases and J lost 7, with 12 bases in between. The CDR3 DNA is TGTGCCAGCCAAGAAGGGGGGCAGCCCCAGCATTTT. It encodes CASQEGGQPQHF.

The table lists this clone with a few counts. No conserved phenylalanine or tryptophan is present at the end of the CDR3, so a read error is the likely explanation. The chain is built from TRBV6-1 and TRBJ1-1; D is uncertain. V lost 8 bases, J lost 1 base, and 17 bases lay in between. CDR1 is MNHNS and CDR2 is SASEGT in the germline V gene. The CDR3 is made up of 15 amino acids. The CDR3 nucleotides are TGTGCCAGCCCGGTGGGCCCGGGGTCGAACACTGAAGCTTTCTCT. It yields the protein CASPVGPGSNTEAFS.

By share, this clone counts as medium-sized (0.01 to 0.1%). The chain combines TRBV6-1 with TRBJ2-7, with 10 bases aligning to TRBD2. Germline values: CDR1 MNHNS, CDR2 SASEGT. V shed 11 bases, J shed 9 bases, and the junction held 10 bases outside the gene matches. The CDR3 covers 12 residues. The CDR3 loop is CAAATSGQGQYF. The CDR3 coding sequence is TGTGCCGCGGCGACTAGCGGGCAGGGGCAGTACTTC.